The clone carrying this TCR beta chain was seen a handful of times. The CDR3 is 16 amino acids. Germline V lookup: CDR1 MNHEY, CDR2 SMNVEV (reference sequence). Trimming cost V 6 bases and J 5 bases, with 20 bases left between them. These data originate in a study of shared clonotypes between healthy human individuals. Study background: Used for every donor were three CD4 naive, three CD4 memory, two CD8 naive and one CD8 memory plate.

The data were produced by immunoSEQ multiplex PCR, yet TCRdb's version contains in-frame clones alone and is incomplete. The sample yields roughly 2.6 million clones, around nine tenths seen once. Sequenced material: naive CD4+ T cells sorted from blood. Subset here: CD45RA+ positively selected. The sequence was obtained from a young man in good health. The J gene is TRBJ2-1, the V gene TRBV27; D remains unclear. The CDR3 loop is CASSAALTGRHNEQFF. In nucleotides, the CDR3 is TGTGCCAGCAGCGCAGCCTTAACCGGAAGACACAATGAGCAGTTCTTC.